This T cell receptor beta chain was captured by sequencing in a study of blood T cell repertoires in COVID-19. In the source study's methods: Nucleated cell counts were estimated from reference gene primer amplification. Libraries were prepared by immunoSEQ multiplex PCR; TCRdb keeps only in-frame clonotypes and omits some of them. That table gives V, J and clone size, and the DNA gave D and trimming. The sample lists 170,000 or so clones; over 75% were seen once. The source of this sequence is a woman aged 18-35 years who had recovered from COVID-19. Sequenced material: PBMCs or T cells enriched from blood (not recorded which).

The CDR3 is CASSPTSGKAFF. In nucleotides, the CDR3 is TGTGCCAGCAGCCCCACGTCGGGGAAAGCTTTCTTT. The V call is TRBV13, the J call TRBJ1-1; D gene ambiguous. Trimming cost V 5 bases and J 9 bases, with 13 bases left between them. The CDR3 sequence is 12 residues long. Germline lookup yields CDR1 PRHDT and CDR2 FYEKMQ (reference sequence).